This TCR beta chain was identified during a study of T cell repertoires in cytomegalovirus infection. The wider study: Selection of CMV epitopes for the study included recently identified HLA-C-restricted and well-studied HLA-B-restricted ones.

A remark on this clonotype: The antigen remains unidentified.

TCRdb processed the reads anew with MiXCR; each CDR3 protein has one entry. The data show roughly 78,000 distinct CDR3 sequences, roughly 37% seen once. Trimming cost V 2 bases and J 2 bases, with 7 bases left between them. This CDR3 is built from 13 residues. CDR1 and CDR2 from the germline V gene are SGHVS and FQNEAQ. Sequencing used CD8+ T cells from cultured PBMCs, obtained from culture after CMV antigen stimulation. The V and J genes are TRBV7-8 and TRBJ2-7; D uncertain. This sequence originates from a human donor in good health (CMV status not recorded). Some clones in this sample may be carry-over from other donors' samples. As DNA, the CDR3 is TGTGCCAGCAGCTTAACTACAGCCTACGAGCAGTACTTC. Residues: CASSLTTAYEQYF.